The 27 T cell receptor beta chains reported below all come from one sample, sequenced in a study of blood T cell repertoires in COVID-19. The table came from immunoSEQ multiplex PCR; TCRdb's copy has only in-frame clones and leaves some out. The sample holds some 400,000 clones; 87% are singletons and the top ten take about 10%. The sequencing input was peripheral blood. Receptors originate from a woman in her twenties or thirties with COVID-19, enrolled during active disease.

The chain combines TRBV6-5 with TRBJ1-5, with 7 bases identical to TRBD1. Trimming took 2 bases from V and 7 from J; bases not matched to a gene: 8. The CDR3 totals 15 residues. CDR1 and CDR2 from the germline V gene are MNHEY and SVGAGI. The CDR3: CASSYERGRGQPQHF. In DNA form, the CDR3 reads TGTGCCAGCAGTTACGAGAGGGGGCGCGGGCAGCCCCAGCATTTT.

The chain recombines TRBV11-3 with TRBJ2-7; 9 nucleotides align to TRBD1. V was pared by 5 bases and J by 2 bases, with 7 bases of the junction left unmatched. Germline V gene sequence: CDR1 SGHNT, CDR2 YENEEA. This CDR3 contains 15 residues. The DNA of the CDR3 is TGTGCCAGCAGCGTACAGACAGGGGGGACCTACGAGCAGTACTTC. Its protein is CASSVQTGGTYEQYF.

The rearrangement joins TRBV7-2 to TRBJ2-7; TRBD1 agrees at 8 bases. The CDR3 is 15 amino acids. Germline V gene sequence: CDR1 SGHTA, CDR2 FQGNSA. With 2 bases clipped from V and 3 bases from J, the junction kept 6 bases outside the gene matches. The CDR3 region is CASSLIGQGIYEQYF. The CDR3 bases are TGTGCCAGCAGCTTAATTGGACAGGGAATCTACGAGCAGTACTTC.

The chain has TRBV2 and TRBJ2-7; 12 nucleotides line up with TRBD2. The V gene end was trimmed by 5 bases and the J gene end by 2 bases; junction bases not matched to a gene: 1. This CDR3 comprises 14 residues. The germline CDR1 and CDR2 sequences are SNHLY and FYNNEI. CDR3 nucleotides: TGTGCCAGCAGTCTAGCGGGAGGGACCTACGAGCAGTACTTC. This codes for CASSLAGGTYEQYF.

V gene TRBV9 combines with J gene TRBJ2-3; D gene unclear. Germline assignment: CDR1 SGDLS and CDR2 YYNGEE. CDR3 size: 15 residues. Between the trimmed V and J ends, which lost 2 bases and 2 bases, there was a span of 12 bases. This CDR3 reads CASSVWAGTTDTQYF. Written as DNA, the CDR3 is TGTGCCAGCAGCGTCTGGGCAGGTACCACAGATACGCAGTATTTT.

This chain uses TRBV19 with TRBJ2-1; 9 nucleotides align to TRBD1. Germline V gene lookup returns CDR1 LNHDA and CDR2 SQIVND (reference sequence). There are 17 residues in the CDR3. Losses at the gene ends were 4 bases for V and 6 bases for J; bases not matched to a gene: 13. The CDR3 DNA reads TGTGCCAGTAGTACCCGTAGGAACCCGGGACAGGGCAATGAGCAGTTCTTC. It is translated as CASSTRRNPGQGNEQFF.

This clone was counted between two and nine times. V and J are TRBV10-3 and TRBJ1-5; maybe TRBD1 (6 bases). Germline CDR1 and CDR2: ENHRY and SYGVKD. Trimming stripped 6 bases from V and 5 bases from J, with 11 bases between. CDR3 length equals 13 residues. CDR3 protein: CAISDRQDQPQHF. CDR3 nucleotide sequence: TGTGCCATCAGCGACAGGCAGGATCAGCCCCAGCATTTT.

This clone was recorded a few times. The gene calls are TRBV2 and TRBJ2-7, with D possibly matching TRBD1 (6 bases). The germline V gene encodes CDR1 SNHLY and CDR2 FYNNEI. The germline V and J ends were trimmed by 1 base and 6 bases, with 16 bases remaining between them. The CDR3 is 15 amino acids. As DNA, the CDR3 is TGTGCCAGCAGTGAAGTCCCGACAGGACCAGGCGAGCAGTACTTC. It encodes CASSEVPTGPGEQYF. The full variable domain, its missing parts supplied by reference TRBV2 and TRBJ2-7, is EPEVTQTPSHQVTQMGQEVILRCVPISNHLYFYWYRQILGQKVEFLVSFYNNEISEKSEIFDDQFSVERPDGSNFTLKIRSTKLEDSAMYFCASSEVPTGPGEQYFGPGTRLTVT.

V is TRBV6-5 and J is TRBJ1-1, with unresolved D. This CDR3 has 12 amino acids. Trimming stripped 0 bases from V and 8 bases from J, with 7 bases between. Germline lookup yields CDR1 MNHEY and CDR2 SVGAGI. CDR3 sequence: CASSYSRGEAFF. CDR3 nucleotide sequence: TGTGCCAGCAGTTACTCGAGAGGCGAAGCTTTCTTT.

V is TRBV19 and J is TRBJ2-7; D may be TRBD1 (6 bases). The V end lost 5 bases, the J end lost 3 bases, and 14 bases lay between the germline ends. The length of the CDR3 is 14 residues. Germline values: CDR1 LNHDA, CDR2 SQIVND (reference sequence). The CDR3 loop reads CASSPRTASYEQYF. CDR3 DNA: TGTGCCAGTAGTCCCAGGACAGCCAGCTACGAGCAGTACTTC.

V usage is TRBV6-5 and J usage is TRBJ1-1; D gene unclear. V lost 8 bases, J lost 5 bases, and 18 bases lay in between. Germline lookup yields CDR1 MNHEY and CDR2 SVGAGI. CDR3 size: 14 residues. The CDR3 is CASYLLRGKTEAFF. CDR3 coding DNA: TGTGCCAGCTACCTCTTAAGAGGGAAAACTGAAGCTTTCTTT.

This clone is a singleton in its sample. V gene TRBV5-1 combines with J gene TRBJ1-4; D not certain. This CDR3 contains 14 residues. V shed 0 bases and J shed 8 bases, with 11 bases lying between them. Germline V lookup: CDR1 SGHRS, CDR2 YFSETQ. CDR3 sequence (DNA): TGCGCCAGCAGCTTGGGTAACAACCCAGAAAAACTGTTTTTT. Its protein product is CASSLGNNPEKLFF.

This chain links TRBV29-1 with TRBJ2-7; 13 nucleotides match TRBD2. CDR1 and CDR2 from the germline V gene are SQVTM and ANQGSEA. V lost 4 bases to trimming and J lost 4 bases; unmatched junction nucleotides: 10. CDR3 length: 16 amino acids. The CDR3 nucleotides are TGCAGCGTTGTAGGTTGGGGACTAGCGGGACAATACGAGCAGTACTTC. Encoded protein: CSVVGWGLAGQYEQYF.

CDR3 loop: CASSLSSGTGNQPQHF. CDR3 nucleotide sequence: TGTGCCAGCAGTCTGAGCTCCGGGACAGGGAATCAGCCCCAGCATTTT. This chain links TRBV2 with TRBJ1-5; 9 bases fit TRBD1. CDR1 is SNHLY, CDR2 FYNNEI, per germline. Trimming cost V 5 bases and J 4 bases; bases outside gene matches: 9. The CDR3 runs to 16 residues.

The chain uses TRBV5-4 and TRBJ1-2; 10 bases agree with TRBD1. V lost 4 bases and J lost 0; bases outside the gene matches: 6. Per the germline V gene, CDR1 is SGHNT and CDR2 is YYREEE (reference sequence). The CDR3 is 16 residues long. The CDR3 nucleotides are TGTGCCAGCAGCCCGGGACAGGGGAGAGCTAACTATGGCTACACCTTC. This translates into CASSPGQGRANYGYTF.

This clone has only one observation. The chain joins TRBV28 to TRBJ1-1; D uncertain. V lost 4 bases to trimming and J lost 1 base, with 13 bases between them. The germline gives CDR1 MDHEN, CDR2 SYDVKM. CDR3 size: 15 residues. The CDR3 nucleotides read TGTGCCAGCAGTTCCCCCCAAGGAGGGAACACTGAAGCTTTCTTT. Residues: CASSSPQGGNTEAFF. Looking up the rest from reference TRBV28 and TRBJ1-1 gives the full variable domain: DVKVTQSSRYLVKRTGEKVFLECVQDMDHENMFWYRQDPGLGLRLIYFSYDVKMKEKGDIPEGYSVSREKKERFSLILESASTNQTSMYLCASSSPQGGNTEAFFGQGTRLTVV.

The rearrangement uses TRBV15 and TRBJ2-7; maybe TRBD2 (5 bases). The CDR3 is made up of 13 amino acids. Germline V gene sequence: CDR1 LNHNV, CDR2 YYDKDF (reference sequence). V lost 6 bases, J lost 0 bases, and 9 bases lay in between. This CDR3 reads CATREASSYEQYF. CDR3 nucleotides: TGTGCCACCAGGGAGGCGAGCTCCTACGAGCAGTACTTC.

The genes are TRBV6-2 or TRBV6-3 and TRBJ1-6; D unresolved. The CDR3 is 19 residues long. CDR1 MNHEY and CDR2 SVGEGT come from the germline V gene. The V gene lost 3 bases and the J gene lost 0 bases, with 18 bases spanning the gap. DNA of the CDR3: TGTGCCAGCAGTTATGCGACATATACCATCAGCTCCTATAATTCACCCCTCCACTTT. It is translated as CASSYATYTISSYNSPLHF.

The chain recombines TRBV5-1 with TRBJ2-5; 8 bases align to TRBD2. CDR1 and CDR2 from the germline V gene are SGHRS and YFSETQ. This CDR3 spans 14 amino acids. V dropped 2 bases and J dropped 5; count of bases not matched to a gene: 5. In DNA form, the CDR3 reads TGCGCCAGCAGCTTAGGGACTAGTTACGAGACCCAGTACTTC. Protein sequence: CASSLGTSYETQYF.

This chain links TRBV27 with TRBJ1-1; weak D call: TRBD1 (6 bases). This CDR3 is 14 amino acids long. V was shortened by 6 bases and J by 5 bases, with 16 bases between the two germline ends. CDR1 is MNHEY, CDR2 SMNVEV, per germline (reference sequence). In nucleotides, the CDR3 is TGTGCCAGCAGCAGTACAGGGTGGGGGACTGAAGCTTTCTTT. It is translated as CASSSTGWGTEAFF.

The genes are TRBV5-1 and TRBJ2-7; 7 bases fit TRBD2. V gave up 4 bases and J gave up 6 bases; unmatched junction bases: 4. The CDR3 runs to 12 residues. Germline V CDR1 and CDR2: SGHRS, YFSETQ. CDR3 DNA sequence: TGCGCCAGCAGCCGCGGGAGTGGCGAGCAGTACTTC. It yields the protein CASSRGSGEQYF.

The V call is TRBV7-2, the J call TRBJ2-4; D gene ambiguous. Germline CDR1 is SGHTA and CDR2 is FQGNSA. Trimming removed 5 bases at V and 3 bases at J, with 5 bases between. CDR3 size: 12 residues. CDR3 in amino acids: CASSPGKNIQYF. The CDR3 DNA sequence: TGTGCCAGCAGCCCAGGCAAAAACATTCAGTACTTC. Based on the CDR3 plus reference TRBV7-2 and TRBJ2-4, the full variable domain is GAGVSQSPSNKVTEKGKDVELRCDPISGHTALYWYRQSLGQGLEFLIYFQGNSAPDKSGLPSDRFSAERTGGSVSTLTIQRTQQEDSAVYLCASSPGKNIQYFGAGTRLSVL.

This clone has just one count. The V and J genes are TRBV7-2 and TRBJ1-6; perhaps TRBD1 as D (6 bases). The CDR3 length is 14 residues. The germline V gene encodes CDR1 SGHTA and CDR2 FQGNSA. Trimming pared 2 bases from V and 10 bases from J, leaving 12 bases between. CDR3 sequence (DNA): TGTGCCAGCAGCTTACTACAGGGAAGCTCACCCCTCCACTTT. This translates into CASSLLQGSSPLHF.

V is TRBV6-1 and J is TRBJ2-7, with 7 bases aligning to TRBD1. There are 15 residues in the CDR3. Losses at the gene ends were 1 base for V and 4 bases for J; bases not matched to a gene: 7. The germline V gene has CDR1 MNHNS and CDR2 SASEGT. The CDR3 is CASSEGVRGIYEQYF. The CDR3 DNA reads as TGTGCCAGCAGTGAAGGGGTCAGGGGGATATACGAGCAGTACTTC.

The gene calls are TRBV29-1 and TRBJ2-7; D may be TRBD1 (5 bases). Germline V lookup: CDR1 SQVTM, CDR2 ANQGSEA. The CDR3 is 12 residues long. Trimming stripped 4 bases from V and 5 bases from J, with 12 bases between. The CDR3 region has the DNA TGCAGCGTTGTATCGTCAGGGAACGAGCAGTACTTC. It is translated as CSVVSSGNEQYF.

The chain links TRBV5-1 to TRBJ1-5; 8 bases are shared with TRBD1. V shed 4 bases and J 2 bases; nucleotides not matched to a gene: 8. Germline values: CDR1 SGHRS, CDR2 YFSETQ. The CDR3 is 16 amino acids. This CDR3 reads CASSPRTGRRNQPQHF. CDR3 coding DNA: TGCGCCAGCAGCCCTAGGACAGGGAGACGCAATCAGCCCCAGCATTTT.

This chain joins TRBV7-2 and TRBJ2-6; 10 bases are a match to TRBD1. The CDR3 consists of 18 residues. Germline CDR1 is SGHTA and CDR2 is FQGNSA. V was pared by 5 bases and J by 3 bases, with 10 bases of the junction left unmatched. The CDR3: CASSARQGAVGGANVLTF. The CDR3 DNA sequence: TGTGCCAGCAGCGCGCGACAGGGGGCAGTAGGTGGGGCCAACGTCCTGACTTTC.